These T cell receptor beta chains were read from a single sample in a study of T cell responses to AZD1222 COVID-19 vaccine. The data were produced by immunoSEQ multiplex PCR, yet TCRdb's version contains in-frame clones alone and is incomplete. The repertoire consists of approximately 100,000 clones, with approximately 90% occurring once and the leading ten covering approximately 1.2%. Here the sequenced sample was peripheral blood, taken on day 0 of AZD1222 vaccination. All receptors derive from an adult in good health. The CDR3 runs from the conserved cysteine through the conserved F or W. D genes are given only for firm matches. Rows may omit the clone size; those that give it use once, few, many or a size class.

CDR3aa	CDR3nt	abundance	d_gene	v_gene	j_gene
CASSQDYILGTQYF	TGTGCCAGCAGCCAAGATTACATCTTGGGGACCCAGTACTTC	-	-	TRBV14	TRBJ2-5
CATSRDSLKPYSNQPQHF	TGTGCCACCAGCAGAGATTCCTTGAAACCTTATAGCAATCAGCCCCAGCATTTT	-	-	TRBV15	TRBJ1-5
CAWGEIAYEQYF	TGTGCCTGGGGGGAAATAGCCTACGAGCAGTACTTC	-	-	TRBV30	TRBJ2-7
CASSDSFRGANVLTF	TGTGCCAGCAGCGACAGCTTCCGCGGGGCCAACGTCCTGACTTTC	once	-	TRBV28	TRBJ2-6
CASSPSSYPVREQFF	TGTGCCAGCAGCCCCTCGAGTTACCCGGTACGTGAGCAGTTCTTC	once	-	TRBV13	TRBJ2-1
CASSARTVYGYTF	TGTGCCAGCAGCGCGAGGACGGTTTATGGCTACACCTTC	-	-	TRBV12-3/TRBV12-4	TRBJ1-2
CASNSQPGGDTEAFF	TGTGCCAGCAACTCTCAACCAGGGGGCGACACTGAAGCTTTCTTT	-	TRBD1	TRBV28	TRBJ1-1
CAISESVDSPLHF	TGTGCCATCAGTGAGTCTGTGGATTCACCCCTCCACTTT	-	-	TRBV10-3	TRBJ1-6
CASSLAGTRRNSPLHF	TGCGCCAGCAGCTTGGCGGGGACCCGGCGAAATTCACCCCTCCACTTT	-	-	TRBV5-1	TRBJ1-6
CASSELSGRQETQYF	TGTGCCAGCAGTGAATTATCTGGACGGCAAGAGACCCAGTACTTC	-	-	TRBV6-1	TRBJ2-5
CASSPRGGITGELFF	TGTGCCAGCAGCCCGAGGGGGGGGATTACCGGGGAGCTGTTTTTT	few	-	TRBV5-4	TRBJ2-2
CASSGLGELNTEAFF	TGTGCCAGCAGTGGTTTAGGGGAATTGAACACTGAAGCTTTCTTT	-	-	TRBV28	TRBJ1-1
CASSPRTSGGVYQETQYF	TGTGCCAGCAGCCCCCGGACTAGCGGGGGAGTTTACCAAGAGACCCAGTACTTC	few	TRBD2	TRBV11-2	TRBJ2-5
CASSESLGTEAFF	TGCGCCAGCAGTGAGTCGCTAGGCACTGAAGCTTTCTTT	-	-	TRBV10-1	TRBJ1-1
CASSGTASTDTQYF	TGTGCCAGCAGTGGGACCGCTAGCACAGATACGCAGTATTTT	once	-	TRBV6-4	TRBJ2-3
CASSFRLTSPTGELFF	TGTGCCAGCAGCTTCCGATTGACTAGCCCCACCGGGGAGCTGTTTTTT	-	TRBD2	TRBV5-6	TRBJ2-2
CASSLETPEGTEAFF	TGTGCCAGCAGCTTGGAAACTCCGGAGGGCACTGAAGCTTTCTTT	-	-	TRBV5-4	TRBJ1-1
CASSQRGAGELFF	TGTGCCAGCAGCCAGCGGGGGGCCGGGGAGCTGTTTTTT	once	TRBD2	TRBV3-1/TRBV3-2	TRBJ2-2
CASRSGLPGDEQFF	TGCGCCAGCAGATCGGGACTCCCCGGGGATGAGCAGTTCTTC	-	-	TRBV5-1	TRBJ2-1
CASSWVWNTEAFF	TGTGCCAGCAGTTGGGTATGGAACACTGAAGCTTTCTTT	once	-	TRBV2	TRBJ1-1
CASSLAARGQANEKLFF	TGTGCCAGCAGCTTAGCGGCTAGGGGGCAGGCCAATGAAAAACTGTTTTTT	-	TRBD1	TRBV11-2	TRBJ1-4
CASSQDTSTDTQYF	TGTGCCAGCAGCCAAGATACGAGCACAGATACGCAGTATTTT	-	-	TRBV3-1/TRBV3-2	TRBJ2-3
CASSLEADTQYF	TGCGCCAGCAGCTTGGAGGCAGATACGCAGTATTTT	-	-	TRBV5-1	TRBJ2-3
CATRPPGAIEKLFF	TGTGCCACCAGACCCCCCGGGGCGATTGAAAAACTGTTTTTT	once	-	TRBV15	TRBJ1-4
CASSMSGTNEKLFF	TGTGCCAGTAGTATGTCCGGGACTAATGAAAAACTGTTTTTT	-	-	TRBV19	TRBJ1-4
CASSYGAGALTDTQYF	TGTGCCAGCAGTTACGGGGCGGGGGCCCTAACAGATACGCAGTATTTT	-	-	TRBV6-5	TRBJ2-3
CASIDYGTDYGYTF	TGTGCCAGCATCGATTATGGGACGGACTATGGCTACACCTTC	once	-	TRBV5-6	TRBJ1-2
CASSLTNLPLAYEQYF	TGTGCCAGCAGCCTGACGAATCTGCCTCTGGCCTACGAGCAGTACTTC	-	-	TRBV3-1/TRBV3-2	TRBJ2-7